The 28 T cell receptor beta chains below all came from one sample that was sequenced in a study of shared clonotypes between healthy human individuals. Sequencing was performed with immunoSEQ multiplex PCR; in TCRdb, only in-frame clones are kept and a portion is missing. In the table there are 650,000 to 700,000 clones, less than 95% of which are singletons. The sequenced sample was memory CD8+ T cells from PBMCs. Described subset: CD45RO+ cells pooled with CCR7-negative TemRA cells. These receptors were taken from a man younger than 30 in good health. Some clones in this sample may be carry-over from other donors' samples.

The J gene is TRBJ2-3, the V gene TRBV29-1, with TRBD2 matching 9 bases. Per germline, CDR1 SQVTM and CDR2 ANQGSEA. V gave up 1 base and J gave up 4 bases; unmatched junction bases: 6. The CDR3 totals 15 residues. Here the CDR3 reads CSVEGVAGESDTQYF. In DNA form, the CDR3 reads TGCAGCGTTGAAGGGGTAGCGGGAGAATCAGATACGCAGTATTTT.

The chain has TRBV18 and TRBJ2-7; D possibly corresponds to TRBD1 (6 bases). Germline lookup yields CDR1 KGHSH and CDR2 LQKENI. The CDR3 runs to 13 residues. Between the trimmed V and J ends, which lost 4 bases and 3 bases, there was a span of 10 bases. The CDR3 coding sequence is TGTGCCAGCTCACTACGGACAGACTACGAGCAGTACTTC. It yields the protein CASSLRTDYEQYF. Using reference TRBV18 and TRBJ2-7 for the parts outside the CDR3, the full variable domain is NAGVMQNPRHLVRRRGQEARLRCSPMKGHSHVYWYRQLPEEGLKFMVYLQKENIIDESGMPKERFSAEFPKEGPSILRIQQVVRGDSAAYFCASSLRTDYEQYFGPGTRLTVT.

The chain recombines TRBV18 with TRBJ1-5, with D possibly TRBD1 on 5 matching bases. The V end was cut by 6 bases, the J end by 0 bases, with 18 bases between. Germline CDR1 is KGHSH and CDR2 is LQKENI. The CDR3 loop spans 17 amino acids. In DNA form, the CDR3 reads TGTGCCAGCTCTCCGACCTCGATGGGGGATAGCAATCAGCCCCAGCATTTT. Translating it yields CASSPTSMGDSNQPQHF.

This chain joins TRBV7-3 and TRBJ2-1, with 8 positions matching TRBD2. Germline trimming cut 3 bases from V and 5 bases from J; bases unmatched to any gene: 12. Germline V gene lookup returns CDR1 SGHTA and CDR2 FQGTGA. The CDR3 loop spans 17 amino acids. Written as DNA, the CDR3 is TGTGCCAGCAGCTTGGTTCCCAGCGGGAGAGTGGACAATGAGCAGTTCTTC. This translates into CASSLVPSGRVDNEQFF.

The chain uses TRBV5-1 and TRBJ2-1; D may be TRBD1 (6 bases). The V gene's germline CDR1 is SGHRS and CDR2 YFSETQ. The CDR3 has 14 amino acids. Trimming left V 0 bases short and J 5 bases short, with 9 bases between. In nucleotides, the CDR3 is TGCGCCAGCAGCTTGGACAGGGCTCACAATGAGCAGTTCTTC. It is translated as CASSLDRAHNEQFF.

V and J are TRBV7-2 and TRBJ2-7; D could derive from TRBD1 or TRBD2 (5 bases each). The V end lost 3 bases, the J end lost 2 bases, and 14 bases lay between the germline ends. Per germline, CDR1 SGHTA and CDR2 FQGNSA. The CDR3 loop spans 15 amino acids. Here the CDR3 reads CASSFEGWGPYEQYF. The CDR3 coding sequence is TGTGCCAGCAGCTTTGAGGGCTGGGGCCCCTACGAGCAGTACTTC.

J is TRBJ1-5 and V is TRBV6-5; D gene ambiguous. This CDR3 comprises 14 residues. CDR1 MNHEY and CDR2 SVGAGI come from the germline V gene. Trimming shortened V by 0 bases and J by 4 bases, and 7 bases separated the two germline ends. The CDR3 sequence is CASSYSAENQPQHF. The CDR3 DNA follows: TGTGCCAGCAGTTACTCAGCAGAGAATCAGCCCCAGCATTTT.

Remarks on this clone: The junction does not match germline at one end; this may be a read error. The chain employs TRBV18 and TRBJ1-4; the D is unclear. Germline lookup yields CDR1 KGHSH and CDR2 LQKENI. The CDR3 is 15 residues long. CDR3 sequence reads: CASSPPGQQNEKLFF. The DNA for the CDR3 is TGTGCCAGCTCCCCACCCGGGCAGCAAAATGAAAAACTGTTTTTT.

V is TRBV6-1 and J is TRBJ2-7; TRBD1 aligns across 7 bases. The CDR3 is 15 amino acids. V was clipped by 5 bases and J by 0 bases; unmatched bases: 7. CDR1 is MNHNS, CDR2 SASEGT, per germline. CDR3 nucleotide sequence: TGTGCCAGCAGTTTGGACAGGACGCACTCCTACGAGCAGTACTTC. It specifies CASSLDRTHSYEQYF.

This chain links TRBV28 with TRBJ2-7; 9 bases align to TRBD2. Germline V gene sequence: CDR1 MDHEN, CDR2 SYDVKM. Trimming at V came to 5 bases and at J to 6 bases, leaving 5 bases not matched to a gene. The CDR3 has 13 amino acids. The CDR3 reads CASSLAGGVEQYF. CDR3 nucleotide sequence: TGTGCCAGCAGTCTTGCGGGGGGGGTCGAGCAGTACTTC.

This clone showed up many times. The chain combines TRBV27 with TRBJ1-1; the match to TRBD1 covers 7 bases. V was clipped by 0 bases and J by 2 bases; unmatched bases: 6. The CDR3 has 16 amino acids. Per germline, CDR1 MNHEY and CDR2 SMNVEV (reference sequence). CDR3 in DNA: TGTGCCAGCAGTTTATCGGGGGACAGACTCAACACTGAAGCTTTCTTT. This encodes CASSLSGDRLNTEAFF.

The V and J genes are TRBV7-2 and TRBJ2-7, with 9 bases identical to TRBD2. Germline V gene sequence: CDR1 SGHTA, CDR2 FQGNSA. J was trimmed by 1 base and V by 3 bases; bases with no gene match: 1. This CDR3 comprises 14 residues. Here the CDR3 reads CASSLREGSYEQYF. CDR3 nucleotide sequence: TGTGCCAGCAGCTTGCGGGAGGGGTCCTACGAGCAGTACTTC.

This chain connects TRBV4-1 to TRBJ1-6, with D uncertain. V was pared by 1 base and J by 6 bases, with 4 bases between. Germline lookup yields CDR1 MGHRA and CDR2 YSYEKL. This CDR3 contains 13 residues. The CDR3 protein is CASSQVLNSPLHF. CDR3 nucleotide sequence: TGCGCCAGCAGCCAAGTCCTTAATTCACCCCTCCACTTT.

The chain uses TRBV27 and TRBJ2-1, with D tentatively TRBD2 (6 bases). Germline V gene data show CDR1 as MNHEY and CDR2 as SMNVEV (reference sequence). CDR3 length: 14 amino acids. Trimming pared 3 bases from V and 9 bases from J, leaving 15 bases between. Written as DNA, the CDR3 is TGTGCCAGCAGTTTCGGCTCCTTGGGGGGTGAGCAGTTCTTC. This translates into CASSFGSLGGEQFF.

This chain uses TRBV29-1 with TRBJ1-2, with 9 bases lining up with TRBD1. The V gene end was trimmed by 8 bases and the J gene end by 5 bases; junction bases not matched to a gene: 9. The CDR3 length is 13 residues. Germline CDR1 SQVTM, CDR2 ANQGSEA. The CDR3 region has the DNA TGCAGCACGAGCGGACAGGGGCTTTATGGCTACACCTTC. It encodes CSTSGQGLYGYTF. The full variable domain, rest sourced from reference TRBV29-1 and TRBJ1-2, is SAVISQKPSRDICQRGTSLTIQCQVDSQVTMMFWYRQQPGQSLTLIATANQGSEATYESGFVIDKFPISRPNLTFSTLTVSNMSPEDSSIYLCSTSGQGLYGYTFGSGTRLTVV.

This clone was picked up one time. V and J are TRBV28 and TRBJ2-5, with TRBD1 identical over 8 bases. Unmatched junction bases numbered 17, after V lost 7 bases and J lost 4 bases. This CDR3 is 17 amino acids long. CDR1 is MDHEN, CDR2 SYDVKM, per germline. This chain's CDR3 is CASTPRDRRLHGETQYF. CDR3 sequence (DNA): TGTGCCAGCACCCCCCGGGACAGGCGCCTTCATGGAGAGACCCAGTACTTC. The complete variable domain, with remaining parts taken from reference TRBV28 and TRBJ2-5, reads DVKVTQSSRYLVKRTGEKVFLECVQDMDHENMFWYRQDPGLGLRLIYFSYDVKMKEKGDIPEGYSVSREKKERFSLILESASTNQTSMYLCASTPRDRRLHGETQYFGPGTRLLVL.

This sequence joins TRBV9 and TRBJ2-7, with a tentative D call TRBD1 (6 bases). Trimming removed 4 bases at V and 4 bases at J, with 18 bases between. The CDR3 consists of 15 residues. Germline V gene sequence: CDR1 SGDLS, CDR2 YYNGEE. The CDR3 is CASSYSPGTSYEQYF. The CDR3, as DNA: TGTGCCAGCAGCTACTCACCCGGGACAAGTTACGAGCAGTACTTC.

Here the CDR3 reads CASTLSGTGSSEQYF. In nucleotides, the CDR3 is TGTGCCAGCACCTTATCTGGGACAGGGTCTAGCGAGCAGTACTTC. The chain recombines TRBV28 with TRBJ2-7; TRBD1 aligns across 9 bases. Losses at the gene ends were 7 bases for V and 6 bases for J; bases not matched to a gene: 13. The CDR3 covers 15 residues. Germline-derived CDR1 and CDR2 are MDHEN and SYDVKM.

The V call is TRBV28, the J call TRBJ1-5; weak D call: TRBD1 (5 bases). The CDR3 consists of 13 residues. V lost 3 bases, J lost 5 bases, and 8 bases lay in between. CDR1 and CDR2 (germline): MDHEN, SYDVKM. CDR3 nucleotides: TGTGCCAGCAGTTTGGGGCCCGATCAGCCCCAGCATTTT. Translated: CASSLGPDQPQHF.

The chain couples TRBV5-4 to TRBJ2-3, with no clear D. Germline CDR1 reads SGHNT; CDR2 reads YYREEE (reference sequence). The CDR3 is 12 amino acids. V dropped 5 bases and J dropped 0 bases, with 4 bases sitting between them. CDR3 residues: CASRQSTDTQYF. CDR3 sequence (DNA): TGTGCCAGCAGGCAGAGCACAGATACGCAGTATTTT.

Written as DNA, the CDR3 is TGTGCCAGCAATGTGGGGCGCGGCACTGAAGCTTTCTTT. It codes for CASNVGRGTEAFF. The chain recombines TRBV27 with TRBJ1-1, with D perhaps matching TRBD1 (5 bases). CDR1 MNHEY and CDR2 SMNVEV come from the germline V gene (reference sequence). Trimming removed 7 bases from V and 4 bases from J, with 13 bases in between. This CDR3 has 13 amino acids.

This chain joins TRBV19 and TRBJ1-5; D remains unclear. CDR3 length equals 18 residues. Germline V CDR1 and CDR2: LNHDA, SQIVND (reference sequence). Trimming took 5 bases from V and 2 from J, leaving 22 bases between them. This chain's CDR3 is CASSQTRGPALGNQPQHF. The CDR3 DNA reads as TGTGCCAGTAGTCAGACCCGGGGTCCGGCTTTGGGCAATCAGCCCCAGCATTTT.

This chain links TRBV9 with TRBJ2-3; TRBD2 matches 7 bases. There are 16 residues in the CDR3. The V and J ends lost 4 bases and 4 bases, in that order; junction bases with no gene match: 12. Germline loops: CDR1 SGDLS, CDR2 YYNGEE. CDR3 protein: CASSPSGGDFADTQYF. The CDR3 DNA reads TGTGCCAGCAGCCCTTCGGGGGGAGATTTCGCAGATACGCAGTATTTT.

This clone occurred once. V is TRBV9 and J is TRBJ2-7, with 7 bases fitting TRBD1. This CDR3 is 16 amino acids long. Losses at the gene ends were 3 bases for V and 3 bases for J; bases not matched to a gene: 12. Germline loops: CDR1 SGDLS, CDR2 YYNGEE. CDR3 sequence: CASSAHPRAGGYEQYF. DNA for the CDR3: TGTGCCAGCAGCGCGCATCCACGGGCAGGGGGCTACGAGCAGTACTTC.

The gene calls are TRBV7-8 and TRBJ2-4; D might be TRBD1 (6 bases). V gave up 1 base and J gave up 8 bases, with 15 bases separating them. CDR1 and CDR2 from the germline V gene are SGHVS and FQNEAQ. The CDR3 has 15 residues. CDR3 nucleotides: TGTGCCAGCAGCTTAGGGGTGGGGGCGGCGGACATTCAGTACTTC. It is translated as CASSLGVGAADIQYF.

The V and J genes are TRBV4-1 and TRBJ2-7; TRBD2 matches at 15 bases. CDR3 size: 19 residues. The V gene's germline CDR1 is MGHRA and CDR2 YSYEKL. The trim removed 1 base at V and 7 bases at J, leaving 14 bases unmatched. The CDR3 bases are TGCGCCAGCAGCCAAGGTTTAGGACTAGCGGGAGGGCCGGGGAGTGAGCAGTACTTC. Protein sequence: CASSQGLGLAGGPGSEQYF.

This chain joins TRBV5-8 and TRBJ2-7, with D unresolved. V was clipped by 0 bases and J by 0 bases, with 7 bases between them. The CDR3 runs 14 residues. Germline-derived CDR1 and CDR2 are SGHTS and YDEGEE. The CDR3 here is CASSLGGSSYEQYF. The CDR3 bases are TGTGCCAGCAGCTTGGGCGGTAGCTCCTACGAGCAGTACTTC.

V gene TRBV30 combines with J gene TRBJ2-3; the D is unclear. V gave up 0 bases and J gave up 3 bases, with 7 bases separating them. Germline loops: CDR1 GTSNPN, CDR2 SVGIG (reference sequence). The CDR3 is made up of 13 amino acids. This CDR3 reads CAWSVLRTDTQYF. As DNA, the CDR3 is TGTGCCTGGAGTGTACTACGTACAGATACGCAGTATTTT.